This TCR beta chain was identified during a study of blood T cell repertoires in COVID-19. Background on the study: Some COVID-19 samples were acute and others convalescent; all came from the United States, Italy and Spain.

Only in-frame clones appear in the TCRdb table, and some are missing; sequencing was by immunoSEQ multiplex PCR. Seen here are about 48,000 clones, more than 70% observed once, and the top ten hold almost 6%. J gave up 4 bases and V 1 base, and 7 bases lay outside the gene matches. The CDR3 sequence is 17 residues long. The germline gives CDR1 SGHTA, CDR2 FQGNSA. The chain combines TRBV7-2 with TRBJ2-3; 11 nucleotides line up with TRBD2. Sequencing used peripheral blood. The sequence came from a woman aged 60-75 years with acute or convalescent COVID-19. The CDR3 region is CASSLEVGTSGSDTQYF. The CDR3 DNA sequence: TGTGCCAGCAGCTTAGAGGTTGGGACTAGCGGATCAGATACGCAGTATTTT.